This TCR beta chain is drawn from a study of Ad26.COV2.S vaccination and SARS-CoV-2 variants. About the research overall: Of the COV1001 trial arms, the Ad26.COV2.S arm included the donor. Study-wide points: Placebo recipients trailed vaccine recipients in spike-specific TCR breadth.

Libraries were prepared by immunoSEQ multiplex PCR; TCRdb keeps only in-frame clonotypes and omits some of them. The sample consists of 330,000 or so clones, 85% to 90% of them appearing once. As concerns this clone: No antigen is known for it.

Noted treatment: roughly 20 received Ad26.COV2.S at low or high dose, single or two shots; several received placebo; per-sample allocation not given. After the first vaccine or placebo injection, samples were drawn on day 63. The V gene lost 6 bases and the J gene lost 4 bases, with 13 bases spanning the gap. Germline V gives CDR1 MNHEY, CDR2 SMNVEV (reference sequence). This CDR3 is 14 amino acids long. The chain has TRBV27 and TRBJ2-1, with D perhaps matching TRBD2 (6 bases). The TCR comes from a person between 18 and 59 years old who received the Ad26.COV2.S COVID-19 vaccine or a placebo. The sample in question was peripheral blood, obtained in a trial of Ad26.COV2.S vaccine versus placebo. CDR3 DNA: TGTGCCAGCAGAGACGGAGGGGAATACAATGAGCAGTTCTTC. It codes for CASRDGGEYNEQFF.